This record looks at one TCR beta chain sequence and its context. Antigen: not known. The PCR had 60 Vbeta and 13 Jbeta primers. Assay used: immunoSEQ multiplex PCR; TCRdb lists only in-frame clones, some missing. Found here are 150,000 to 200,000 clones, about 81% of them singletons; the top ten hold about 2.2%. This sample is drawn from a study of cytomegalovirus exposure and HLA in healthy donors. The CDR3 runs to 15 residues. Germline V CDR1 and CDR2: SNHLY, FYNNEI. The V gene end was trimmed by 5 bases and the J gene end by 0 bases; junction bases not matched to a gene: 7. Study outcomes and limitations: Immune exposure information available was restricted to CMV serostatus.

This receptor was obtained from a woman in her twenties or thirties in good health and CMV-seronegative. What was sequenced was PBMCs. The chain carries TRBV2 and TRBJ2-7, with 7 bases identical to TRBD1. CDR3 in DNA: TGTGCCAGCAGTTTACAGGGGCCTACCTCCTACGAGCAGTACTTC. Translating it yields CASSLQGPTSYEQYF.